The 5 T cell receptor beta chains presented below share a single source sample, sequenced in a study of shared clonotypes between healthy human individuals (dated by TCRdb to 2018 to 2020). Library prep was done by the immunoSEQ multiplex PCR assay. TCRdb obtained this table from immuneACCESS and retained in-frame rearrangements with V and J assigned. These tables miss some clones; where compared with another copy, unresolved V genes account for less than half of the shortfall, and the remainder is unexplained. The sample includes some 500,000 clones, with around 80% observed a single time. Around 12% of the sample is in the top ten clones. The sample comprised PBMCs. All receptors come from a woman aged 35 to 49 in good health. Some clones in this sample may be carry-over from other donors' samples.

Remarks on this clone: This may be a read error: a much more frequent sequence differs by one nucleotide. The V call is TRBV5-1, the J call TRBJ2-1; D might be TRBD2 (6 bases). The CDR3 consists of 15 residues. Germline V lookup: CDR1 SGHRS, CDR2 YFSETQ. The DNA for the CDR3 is TGCGTCAGCAGCTTGGAAACAAGCGGGTACAATGAGCAGTTCTTC. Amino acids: CVSSLETSGYNEQFF.

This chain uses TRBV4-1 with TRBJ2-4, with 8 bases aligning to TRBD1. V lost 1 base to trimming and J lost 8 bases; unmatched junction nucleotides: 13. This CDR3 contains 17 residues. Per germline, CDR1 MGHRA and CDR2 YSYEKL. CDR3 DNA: TGCGCCAGCAGCCAAGTGAGTACTACGGACAGGGCAGACATTCAGTACTTC. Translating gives CASSQVSTTDRADIQYF.

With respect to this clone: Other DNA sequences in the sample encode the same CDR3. DNA of the CDR3: TGTGCCAGCAGTGAGAGTTCATACGAGCAGTACTTC. As protein: CASSESSYEQYF. The gene calls are TRBV6-1 and TRBJ2-7; D is undetermined. Germline CDR1 reads MNHNS; CDR2 reads SASEGT. This CDR3 comprises 12 residues. Trimming pared 3 bases from V and 4 bases from J, leaving 7 bases between.

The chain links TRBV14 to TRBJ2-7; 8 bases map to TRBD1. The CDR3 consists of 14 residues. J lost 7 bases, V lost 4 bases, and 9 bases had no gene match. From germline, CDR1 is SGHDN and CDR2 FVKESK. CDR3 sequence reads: CASSPLRGLGEQYF. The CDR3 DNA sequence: TGTGCCAGCAGCCCCCTCAGGGGGCTCGGTGAGCAGTACTTC.

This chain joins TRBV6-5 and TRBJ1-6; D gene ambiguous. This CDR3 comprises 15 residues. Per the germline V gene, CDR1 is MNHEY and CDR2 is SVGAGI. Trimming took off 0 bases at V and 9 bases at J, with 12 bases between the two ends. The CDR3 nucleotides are TGTGCCAGCAGTTACTCGACGCAGGCCGGTTCACCCCTCCACTTT. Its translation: CASSYSTQAGSPLHF.